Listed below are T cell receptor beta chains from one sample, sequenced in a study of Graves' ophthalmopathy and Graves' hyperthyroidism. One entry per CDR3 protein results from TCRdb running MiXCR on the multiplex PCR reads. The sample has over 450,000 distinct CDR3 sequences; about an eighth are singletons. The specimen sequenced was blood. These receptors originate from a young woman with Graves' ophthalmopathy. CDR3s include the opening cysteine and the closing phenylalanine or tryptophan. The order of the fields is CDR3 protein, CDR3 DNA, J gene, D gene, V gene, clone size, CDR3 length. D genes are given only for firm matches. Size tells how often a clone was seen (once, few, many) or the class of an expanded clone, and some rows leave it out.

CASGRNEGLNQPQHF TGTGCCAGTGGCAGGAACGAGGGGCTCAATCAGCCCCAGCATTTT TRBJ1-5 - TRBV6-1 many 15
CASSLGPGWETQYF TGTGCCAGCAGCTTAGGGCCGGGTTGGGAGACCCAGTACTTC TRBJ2-5 - TRBV7-2 many 14
CASSELPSGGAIFSEQYF TGTGCCAGCAGTGAATTGCCTAGCGGGGGGGCCATTTTTAGCGAGCAGTACTTC TRBJ2-7 TRBD2 TRBV2 many 18
CASSPMTGREGSPLHF TGTGCCAGCTCACCAATGACGGGCCGGGAGGGTTCACCCCTCCACTTT TRBJ1-6 - TRBV18 - 16
CASRDRTTYEQYF TGTGCCAGCCGGGACAGGACAACCTACGAGCAGTACTTC TRBJ2-7 TRBD1 TRBV6-1 many 13
CASNRAIYEQYF TGTGCCAGCAATAGAGCCATCTACGAGCAGTACTTC TRBJ2-7 - TRBV2 many 12
CASEGLYGYTF TGTGCCAGCGAGGGGCTCTATGGCTACACCTTC TRBJ1-2 - TRBV6-5 many 11
CASSLDWAGYQETQYF TGTGCCAGCAGCTTAGATTGGGCAGGGTACCAAGAGACCCAGTACTTC TRBJ2-5 - TRBV11-2 many 16
CASSSGTANYGYTF TGTGCCAGCAGTTCCGGGACGGCCAACTATGGCTACACCTTC TRBJ1-2 - TRBV28 many 14
CSARKTANTEAFF TGCAGTGCTAGGAAGACAGCGAACACTGAAGCTTTCTTT TRBJ1-1 - TRBV20-1 many 13
CASSPTDTQYF TGTGCCAGCAGTCCCACAGATACGCAGTATTTT TRBJ2-3 - TRBV28 many 11
CASSLALIPDTQYF TGTGCCAGCAGTTTGGCACTGATCCCAGATACGCAGTATTTT TRBJ2-3 - TRBV12-3/TRBV12-4 few 14
CASSESGRLAAFF TGTGCCAGTAGTGAATCGGGACGGCTGGCGGCTTTCTTT TRBJ1-1 - TRBV19 many 13
CASSVGQANQETQYF TGTGCCAGCAGCGTGGGACAGGCGAACCAAGAGACCCAGTACTTC TRBJ2-5 TRBD1 TRBV11-2 many 15
CASSSIQGLGGYTF TGTGCCAGCAGTTCCATTCAGGGTCTCGGGGGCTACACCTTC TRBJ1-2 - TRBV28 many 14
CASRHRAEYEQYF TGTGCCAGCAGGCACAGGGCGGAATACGAGCAGTACTTC TRBJ2-7 - TRBV11-3 many 13
CASSAGNTPGNTIYF TGTGCCAGCAGCGCCGGAAACACCCCTGGAAACACCATATATTTT TRBJ1-3 - TRBV9 few 15
CASSIQEQYF TGTGCCAGTAGTATTCAAGAGCAGTACTTC TRBJ2-7 - TRBV19 many 10
CASRFGTGGGYGYTF TGTGCCAGCAGATTCGGGACAGGGGGGGGGTATGGCTACACCTTC TRBJ1-2 TRBD1 TRBV2 many 15
CASSPDRREGAFF TGCGCCAGCAGCCCGGACAGGAGAGAGGGAGCTTTCTTT TRBJ1-1 TRBD1 TRBV5-1 many 13
CSARGGDLGAQYF TGCAGTGCTAGAGGGGGTGACCTCGGGGCCCAGTACTTC TRBJ2-5 - TRBV20-1 many 13
CATIARDGDMHTF TGTGCTACCATAGCCCGGGACGGCGACATGCACACCTTC TRBJ1-2 - TRBV6-4 many 13
CASSEVYGAFF TGTGCCAGCAGTGAAGTATACGGAGCTTTCTTT TRBJ1-1 - TRBV2 many 11
CASSATASGNTIYF TGTGCCAGCAGTGCGACAGCCTCTGGAAACACCATATATTTT TRBJ1-3 - TRBV6-1 many 14
CAWSVFSTSEQYF TGTGCCTGGAGTGTATTCAGTACGAGCGAGCAGTACTTC TRBJ2-7 - TRBV30 many 13
CASRYRRVANTGELFF TGTGCCAGCAGATACAGGAGGGTCGCGAACACCGGGGAGCTGTTTTTT TRBJ2-2 - TRBV5-6 many 16
CASSPPVGSGGQETQYF TGTGCCAGCTCACCACCGGTCGGTAGCGGGGGCCAAGAGACCCAGTACTTC TRBJ2-5 TRBD2 TRBV18 many 17
CASSYLTGAQGPQPQHF TGTGCCAGCAGTTACTTGACCGGGGCCCAGGGTCCCCAGCCCCAGCATTTT TRBJ1-5 - TRBV6-5 - 17
CATSETGVEQYF TGTGCCACCAGTGAGACAGGCGTCGAGCAGTACTTC TRBJ2-7 - TRBV24-1 many 12
CASSPMEEAFF TGTGCCAGCTCACCCATGGAAGAAGCTTTCTTT TRBJ1-1 - TRBV18 many 11
CASSFSTQETQYF TGTGCCAGCAGTTTTAGTACCCAAGAGACCCAGTACTTC TRBJ2-5 - TRBV28 many 13
CSAPGQPQHF TGCAGTGCCCCAGGGCAGCCCCAGCATTTT TRBJ1-5 - TRBV20-1 many 10
CASSQLGHNQETQYF TGTGCCAGCAGTCAACTTGGACATAACCAAGAGACCCAGTACTTC TRBJ2-5 - TRBV12-3/TRBV12-4 - 15
CASSQVSGSYEQYF TGCGCCAGCAGCCAAGTTTCGGGGTCCTACGAGCAGTACTTC TRBJ2-7 - TRBV4-1 few 14
CASSSPGLAGARYEQYF TGTGCCAGCAGTTCTCCGGGACTAGCGGGAGCTCGGTACGAGCAGTACTTC TRBJ2-7 TRBD2 TRBV28 many 17
CASRLNGRFRGGNQPQHF TGTGCCAGCAGACTCAATGGACGATTCAGGGGAGGCAATCAGCCCCAGCATTTT TRBJ1-5 - TRBV28 many 18
CASSLDEVSEAFF TGTGCCAGCAGCTTAGATGAGGTCTCTGAAGCTTTCTTT TRBJ1-1 - TRBV11-3 few 13
CSSSLNSNYGYTF TGTTCCAGCAGTTTAAACAGTAACTATGGCTACACCTTC TRBJ1-2 - TRBV28 - 13